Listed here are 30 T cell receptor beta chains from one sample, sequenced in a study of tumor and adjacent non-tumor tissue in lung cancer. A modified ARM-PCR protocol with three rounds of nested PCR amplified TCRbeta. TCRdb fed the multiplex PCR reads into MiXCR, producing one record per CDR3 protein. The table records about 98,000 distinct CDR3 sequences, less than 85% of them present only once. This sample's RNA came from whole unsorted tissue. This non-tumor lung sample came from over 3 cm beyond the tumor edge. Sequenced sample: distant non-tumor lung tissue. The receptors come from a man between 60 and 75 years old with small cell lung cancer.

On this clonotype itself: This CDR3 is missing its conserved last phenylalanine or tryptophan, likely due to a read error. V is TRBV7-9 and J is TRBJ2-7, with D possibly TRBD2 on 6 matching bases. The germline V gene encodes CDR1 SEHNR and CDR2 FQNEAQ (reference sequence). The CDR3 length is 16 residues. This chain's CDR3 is CASSLAQTGTSGEQYL. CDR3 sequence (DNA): TGTGCCAGTAGCTTAGCCCAAACCGGGACTTCGGGGGAGCAGTACTTA.

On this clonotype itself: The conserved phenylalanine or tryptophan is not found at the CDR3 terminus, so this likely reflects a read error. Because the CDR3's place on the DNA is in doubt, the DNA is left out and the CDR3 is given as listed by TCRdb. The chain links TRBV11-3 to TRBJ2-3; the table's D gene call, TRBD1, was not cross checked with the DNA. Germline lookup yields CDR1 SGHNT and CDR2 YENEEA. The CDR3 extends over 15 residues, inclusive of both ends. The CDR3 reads CASSPSSGGTDTQYT.

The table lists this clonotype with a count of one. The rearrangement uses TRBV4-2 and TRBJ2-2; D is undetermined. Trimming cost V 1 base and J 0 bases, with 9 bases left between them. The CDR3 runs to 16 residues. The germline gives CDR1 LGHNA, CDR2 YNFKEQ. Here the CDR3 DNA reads TGTGCCAGCAGCCAAGGTCTAAAGGCGAACACCGGGGAGCTGTTTTTT. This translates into CASSQGLKANTGELFF.

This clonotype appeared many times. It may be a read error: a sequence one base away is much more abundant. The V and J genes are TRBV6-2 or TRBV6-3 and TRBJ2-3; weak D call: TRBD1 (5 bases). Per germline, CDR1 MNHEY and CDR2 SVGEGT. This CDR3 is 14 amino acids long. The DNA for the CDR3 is TGTGTCAGCAGTTATGGGGCAGCCACAGATACGCAGTATTTT. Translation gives CVSSYGAATDTQYF.

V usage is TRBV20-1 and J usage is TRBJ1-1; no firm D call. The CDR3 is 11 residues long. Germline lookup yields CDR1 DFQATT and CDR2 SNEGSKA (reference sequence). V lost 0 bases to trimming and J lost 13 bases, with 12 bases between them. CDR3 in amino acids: CSARDQTRVFF. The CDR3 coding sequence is TGCAGTGCTAGAGATCAAACTAGGGTTTTCTTT.

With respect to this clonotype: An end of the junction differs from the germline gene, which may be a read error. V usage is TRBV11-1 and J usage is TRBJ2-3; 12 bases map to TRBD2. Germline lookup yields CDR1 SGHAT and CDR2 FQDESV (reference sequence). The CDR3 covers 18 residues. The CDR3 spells CASSSGLAGRPVADTQYF. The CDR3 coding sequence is TGTGCTAGCAGCTCCGGACTAGCGGGAAGGCCGGTTGCGGATACGCAGTATTTT.

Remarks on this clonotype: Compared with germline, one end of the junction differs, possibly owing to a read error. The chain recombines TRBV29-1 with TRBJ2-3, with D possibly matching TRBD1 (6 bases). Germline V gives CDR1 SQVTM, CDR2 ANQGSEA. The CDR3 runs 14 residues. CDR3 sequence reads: CSIEGYRGTDTQYF. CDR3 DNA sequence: TGCAGCATTGAGGGCTACAGGGGCACAGATACGCAGTATTTT.

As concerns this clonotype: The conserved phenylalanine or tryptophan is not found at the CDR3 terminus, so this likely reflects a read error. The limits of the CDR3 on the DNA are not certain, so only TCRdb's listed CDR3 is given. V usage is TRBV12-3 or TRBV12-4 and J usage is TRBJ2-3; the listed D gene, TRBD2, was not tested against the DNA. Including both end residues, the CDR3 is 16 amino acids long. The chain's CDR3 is CASRNGLAEGTDTRYS.

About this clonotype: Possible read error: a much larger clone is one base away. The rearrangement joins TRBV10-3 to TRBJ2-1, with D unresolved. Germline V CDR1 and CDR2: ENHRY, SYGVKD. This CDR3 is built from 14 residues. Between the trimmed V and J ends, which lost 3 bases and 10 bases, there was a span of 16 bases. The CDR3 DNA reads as TGTGCCATCAGTGACAGTACTCCCGATGGAGAGCAGTTCTTC. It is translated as CAISDSTPDGEQFF.

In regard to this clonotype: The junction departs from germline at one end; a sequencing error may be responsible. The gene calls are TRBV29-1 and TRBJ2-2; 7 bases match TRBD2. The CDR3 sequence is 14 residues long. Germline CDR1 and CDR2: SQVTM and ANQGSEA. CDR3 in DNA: TGCAGTTTCTGGGGGGGGAGGGTGGCCGGGAAGCTGTTTTTT. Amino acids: CSFWGGRVAGKLFF.

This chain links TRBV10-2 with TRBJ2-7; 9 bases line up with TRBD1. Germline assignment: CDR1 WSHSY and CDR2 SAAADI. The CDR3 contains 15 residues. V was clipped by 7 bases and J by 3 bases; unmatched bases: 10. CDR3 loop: CASNDRGGSSYEQYF. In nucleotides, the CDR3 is TGCGCCAGCAATGACAGGGGGGGAAGTAGCTACGAGCAGTACTTC.

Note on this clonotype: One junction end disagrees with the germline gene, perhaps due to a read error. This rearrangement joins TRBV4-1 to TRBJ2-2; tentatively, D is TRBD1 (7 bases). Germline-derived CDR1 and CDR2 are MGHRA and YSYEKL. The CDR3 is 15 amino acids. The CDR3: CASSSRGAYAWELFF. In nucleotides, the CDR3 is TGCGCCAGCAGCAGCAGGGGGGCCTATGCCTGGGAACTGTTTTTT.

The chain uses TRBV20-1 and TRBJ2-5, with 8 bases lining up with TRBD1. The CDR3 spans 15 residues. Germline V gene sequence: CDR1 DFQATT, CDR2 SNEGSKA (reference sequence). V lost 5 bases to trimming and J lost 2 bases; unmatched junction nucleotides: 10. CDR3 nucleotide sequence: TGCAGTGCTGAGCCTACAGGGGGTGGTCAAGAGACCCAGTACTTC. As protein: CSAEPTGGGQETQYF.

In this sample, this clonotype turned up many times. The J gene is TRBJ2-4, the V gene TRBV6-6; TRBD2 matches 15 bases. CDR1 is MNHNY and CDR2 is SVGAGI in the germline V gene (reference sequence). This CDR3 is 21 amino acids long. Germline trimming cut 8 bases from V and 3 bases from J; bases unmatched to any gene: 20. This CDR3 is CASEIWVPGLAGGLGKNIQYF. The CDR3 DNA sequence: TGTGCCAGCGAAATATGGGTGCCGGGACTAGCGGGAGGATTAGGCAAAAACATTCAGTACTTC.

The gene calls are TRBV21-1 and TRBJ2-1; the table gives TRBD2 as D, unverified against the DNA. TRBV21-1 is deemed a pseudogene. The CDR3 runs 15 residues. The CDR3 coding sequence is TGTGCCAGGAGAAACAGTAGGACTAGCGGGATTGAGCAGTTCTTC. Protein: CARRNSRTSGIEQFF.

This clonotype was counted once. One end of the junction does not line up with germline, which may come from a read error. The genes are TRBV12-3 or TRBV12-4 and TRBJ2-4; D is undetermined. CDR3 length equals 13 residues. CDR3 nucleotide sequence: TGTGCCAGCAATTTTTTGTCCAAAAACATTCAGTATTTC. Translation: CASNFLSKNIQYF.

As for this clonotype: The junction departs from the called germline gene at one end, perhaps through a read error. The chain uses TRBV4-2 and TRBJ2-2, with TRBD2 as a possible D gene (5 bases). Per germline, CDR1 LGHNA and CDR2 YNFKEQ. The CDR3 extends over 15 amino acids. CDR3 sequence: CARSRGMIKTGELFF. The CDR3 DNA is TGTGCCAGAAGCCGAGGGATGATAAAGACCGGGGAGCTGTTTTTT.

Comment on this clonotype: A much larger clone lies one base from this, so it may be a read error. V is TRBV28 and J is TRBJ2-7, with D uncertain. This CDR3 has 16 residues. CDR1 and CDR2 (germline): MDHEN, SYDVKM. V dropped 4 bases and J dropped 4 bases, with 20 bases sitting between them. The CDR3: CASSSSRWSVAYEQYF. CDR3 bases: TGTGCCAGCAGTTCAAGCCGTTGGAGTGTGGCTTACGAGCAGTACTTC.

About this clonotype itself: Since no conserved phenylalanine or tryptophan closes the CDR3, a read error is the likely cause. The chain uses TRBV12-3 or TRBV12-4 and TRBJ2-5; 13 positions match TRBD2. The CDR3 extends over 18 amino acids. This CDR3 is CASSSGTSGTYSEEAQYI. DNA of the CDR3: TGTGCCAGCAGTTCCGGGACTAGCGGGACCTATAGCGAAGAGGCCCAGTACATC.

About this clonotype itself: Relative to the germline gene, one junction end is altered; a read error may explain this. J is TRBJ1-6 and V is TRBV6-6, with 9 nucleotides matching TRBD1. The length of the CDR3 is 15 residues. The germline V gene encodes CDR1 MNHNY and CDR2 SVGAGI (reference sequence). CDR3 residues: CTSRRTGDLDSPLHF. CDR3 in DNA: TGTACCAGCAGGCGGACAGGGGATCTGGATTCACCCCTCCACTTT.

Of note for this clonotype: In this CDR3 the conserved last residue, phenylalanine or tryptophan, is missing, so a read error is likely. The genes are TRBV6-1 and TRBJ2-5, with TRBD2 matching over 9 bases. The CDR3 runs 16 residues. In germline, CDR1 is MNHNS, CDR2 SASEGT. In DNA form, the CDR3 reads TGTGCCAGTAGTGAAGCCACTAGCGGGTTAGGAGAGACCCAGTACTAC. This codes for CASSEATSGLGETQYY.

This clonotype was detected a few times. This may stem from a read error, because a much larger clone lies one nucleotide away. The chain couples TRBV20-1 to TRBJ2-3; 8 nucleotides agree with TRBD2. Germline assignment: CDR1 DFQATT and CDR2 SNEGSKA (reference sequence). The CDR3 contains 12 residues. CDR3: CSTGGGTDAQYF. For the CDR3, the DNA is TGCAGTACCGGGGGGGGCACAGATGCGCAGTATTTT.

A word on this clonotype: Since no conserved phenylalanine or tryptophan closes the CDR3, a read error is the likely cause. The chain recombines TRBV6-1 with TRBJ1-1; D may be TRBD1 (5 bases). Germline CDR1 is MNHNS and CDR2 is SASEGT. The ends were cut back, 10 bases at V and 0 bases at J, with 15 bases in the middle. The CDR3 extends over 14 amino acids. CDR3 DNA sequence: TGTGCCACCTTCGGGGGGACGCTGAACACTGAAGCTTTCATT. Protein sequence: CATFGGTLNTEAFI.

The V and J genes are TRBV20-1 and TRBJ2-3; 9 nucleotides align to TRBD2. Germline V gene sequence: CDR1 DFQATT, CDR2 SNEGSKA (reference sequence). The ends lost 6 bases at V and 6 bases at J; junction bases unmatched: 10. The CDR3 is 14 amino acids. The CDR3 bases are TGCAGTGCCCGGCGACTAGCGGCATCGGATACGCAGTATTTT. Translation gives CSARRLAASDTQYF.

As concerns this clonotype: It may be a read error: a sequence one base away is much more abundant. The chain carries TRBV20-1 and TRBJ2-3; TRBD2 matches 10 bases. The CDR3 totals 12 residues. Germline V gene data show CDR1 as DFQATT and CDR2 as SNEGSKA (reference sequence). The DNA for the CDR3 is TGCGGTGCTAGTGGACTAGCGGTTACGCAGTATTTT. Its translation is CGASGLAVTQYF.

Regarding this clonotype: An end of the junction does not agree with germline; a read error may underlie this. This CDR3 is CASSTGTDTHYF. For the CDR3, the DNA is TGTGCCAGCAGCACAGGCACAGATACGCATTATTTT. The chain combines TRBV6-5 with TRBJ2-3; tentative D call: TRBD1 (5 bases). The CDR3 length is 12 residues. From germline, CDR1 is MNHEY and CDR2 SVGAGI.

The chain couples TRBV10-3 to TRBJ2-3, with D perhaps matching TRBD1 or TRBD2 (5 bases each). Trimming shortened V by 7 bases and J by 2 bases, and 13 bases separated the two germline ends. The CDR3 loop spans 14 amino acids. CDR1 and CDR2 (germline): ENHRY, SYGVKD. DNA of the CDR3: TGTGCCATCATGGGGGTTACTCCCACAGATACGCAGTATTTT. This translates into CAIMGVTPTDTQYF.

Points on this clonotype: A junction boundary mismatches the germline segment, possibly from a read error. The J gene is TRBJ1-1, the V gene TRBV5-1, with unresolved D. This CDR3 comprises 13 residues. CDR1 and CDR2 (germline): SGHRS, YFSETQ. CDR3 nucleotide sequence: TGCGCTAGCAGCTTCTTAGAGAACACTGAAGCTTTCTTT. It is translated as CASSFLENTEAFF.

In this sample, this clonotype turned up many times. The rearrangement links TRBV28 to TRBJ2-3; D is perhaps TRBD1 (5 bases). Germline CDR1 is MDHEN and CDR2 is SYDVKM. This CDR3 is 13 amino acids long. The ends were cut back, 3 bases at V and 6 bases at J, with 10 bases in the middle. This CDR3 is CASSFPGMDTQYF. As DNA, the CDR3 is TGTGCCAGCAGTTTCCCAGGGATGGATACGCAGTATTTT.

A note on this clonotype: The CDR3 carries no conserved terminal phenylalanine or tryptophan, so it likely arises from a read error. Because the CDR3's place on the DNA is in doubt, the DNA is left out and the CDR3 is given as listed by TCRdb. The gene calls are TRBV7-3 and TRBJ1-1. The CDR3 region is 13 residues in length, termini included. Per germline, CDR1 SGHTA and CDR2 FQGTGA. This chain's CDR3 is CASSLTDRLEVFL.